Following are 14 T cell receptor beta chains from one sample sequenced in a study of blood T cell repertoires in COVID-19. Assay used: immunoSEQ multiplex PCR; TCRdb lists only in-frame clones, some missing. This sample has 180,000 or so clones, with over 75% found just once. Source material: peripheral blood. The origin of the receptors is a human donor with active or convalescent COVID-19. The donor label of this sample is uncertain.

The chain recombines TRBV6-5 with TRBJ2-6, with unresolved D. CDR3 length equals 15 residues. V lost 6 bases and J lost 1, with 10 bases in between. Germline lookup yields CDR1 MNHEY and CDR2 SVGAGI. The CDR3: CASRETLSGANVLTF. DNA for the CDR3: TGTGCCAGCAGGGAGACGTTGTCTGGGGCCAACGTCCTGACTTTC.

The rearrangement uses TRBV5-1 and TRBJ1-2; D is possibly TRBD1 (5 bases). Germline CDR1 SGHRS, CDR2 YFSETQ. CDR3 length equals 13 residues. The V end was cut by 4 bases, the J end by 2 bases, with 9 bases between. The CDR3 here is CASSPDRNYGYTF. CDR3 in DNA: TGCGCCAGCAGCCCCGACAGAAACTATGGCTACACCTTC. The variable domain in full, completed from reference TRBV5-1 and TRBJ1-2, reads KAGVTQTPRYLIKTRGQQVTLSCSPISGHRSVSWYQQTPGQGLQFLFEYFSETQRNKGNFPGRFSGRQFSNSRSEMNVSTLELGDSALYLCASSPDRNYGYTFGSGTRLTVV.

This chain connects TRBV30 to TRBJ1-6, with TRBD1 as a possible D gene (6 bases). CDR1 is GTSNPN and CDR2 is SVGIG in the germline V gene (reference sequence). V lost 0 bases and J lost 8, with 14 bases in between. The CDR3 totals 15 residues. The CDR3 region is CAWSVSLGAYSPLHF. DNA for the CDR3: TGTGCCTGGAGTGTATCTTTGGGGGCTTATTCACCCCTCCACTTT.

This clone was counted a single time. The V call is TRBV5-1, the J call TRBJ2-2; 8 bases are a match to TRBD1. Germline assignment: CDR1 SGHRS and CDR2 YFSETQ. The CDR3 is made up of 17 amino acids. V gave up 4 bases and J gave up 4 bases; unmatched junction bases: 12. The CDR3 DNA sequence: TGCGCCAGCAGCCACGGGACAGGTTGGGACAGCACCGGGGAGCTGTTTTTT. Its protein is CASSHGTGWDSTGELFF.

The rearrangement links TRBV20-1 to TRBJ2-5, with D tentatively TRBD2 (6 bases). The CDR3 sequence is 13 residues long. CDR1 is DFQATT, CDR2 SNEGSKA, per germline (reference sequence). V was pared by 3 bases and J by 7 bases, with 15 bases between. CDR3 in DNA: TGCAGTGCTAGTACCGGGACTGCGCCGACCCAGTACTTC. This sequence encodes CSASTGTAPTQYF.

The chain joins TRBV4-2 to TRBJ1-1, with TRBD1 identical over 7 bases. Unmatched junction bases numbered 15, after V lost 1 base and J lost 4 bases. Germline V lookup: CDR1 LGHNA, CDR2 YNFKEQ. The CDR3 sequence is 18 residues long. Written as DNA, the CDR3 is TGTGCCAGCAGCCAAGGGGTGAGCAGGGGGACGTTCGGCACTGAAGCTTTCTTT. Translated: CASSQGVSRGTFGTEAFF.

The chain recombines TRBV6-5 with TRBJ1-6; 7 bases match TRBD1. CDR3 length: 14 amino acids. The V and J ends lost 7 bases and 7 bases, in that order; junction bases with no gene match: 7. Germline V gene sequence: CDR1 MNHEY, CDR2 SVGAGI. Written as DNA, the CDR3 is TGTGCCAGCACCTTACAGGGGAACAATTCACCCCTCCACTTT. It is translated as CASTLQGNNSPLHF.

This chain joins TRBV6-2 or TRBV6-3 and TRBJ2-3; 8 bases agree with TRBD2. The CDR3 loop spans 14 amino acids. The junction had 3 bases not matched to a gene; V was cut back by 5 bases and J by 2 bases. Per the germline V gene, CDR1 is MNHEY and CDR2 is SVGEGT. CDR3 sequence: CASSRGGHTDTQYF. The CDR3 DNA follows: TGTGCCAGCAGTCGCGGGGGGCACACAGATACGCAGTATTTT.

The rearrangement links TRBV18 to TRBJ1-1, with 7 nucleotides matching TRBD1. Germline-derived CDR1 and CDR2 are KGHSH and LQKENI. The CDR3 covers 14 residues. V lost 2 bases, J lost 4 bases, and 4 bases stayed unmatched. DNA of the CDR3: TGTGCCAGCTCACCAGGGACAGTTATCACTGAAGCTTTCTTT. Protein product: CASSPGTVITEAFF. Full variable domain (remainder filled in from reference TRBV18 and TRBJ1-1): NAGVMQNPRHLVRRRGQEARLRCSPMKGHSHVYWYRQLPEEGLKFMVYLQKENIIDESGMPKERFSAEFPKEGPSILRIQQVVRGDSAAYFCASSPGTVITEAFFGQGTRLTVV.

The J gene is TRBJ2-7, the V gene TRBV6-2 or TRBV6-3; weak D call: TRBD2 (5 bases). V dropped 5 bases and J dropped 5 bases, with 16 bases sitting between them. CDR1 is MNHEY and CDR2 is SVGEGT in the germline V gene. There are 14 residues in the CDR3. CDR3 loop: CASSRIPPGDEQYF. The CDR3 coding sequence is TGTGCCAGCAGTAGGATTCCCCCCGGGGACGAGCAGTACTTC.

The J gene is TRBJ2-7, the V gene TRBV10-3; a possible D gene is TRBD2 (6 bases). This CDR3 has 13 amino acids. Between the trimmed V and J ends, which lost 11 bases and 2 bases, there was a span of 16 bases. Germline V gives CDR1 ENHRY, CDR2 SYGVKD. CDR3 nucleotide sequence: TGTGCCGCCGGAGCAGGAGGGACCTACGAGCAGTACTTC. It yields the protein CAAGAGGTYEQYF.

The CDR3 bases are TGTGCCAGTAGTATTAGGGTGGGACAGGAGGGTTATAGCAATCAGCCCCAGCATTTT. Protein: CASSIRVGQEGYSNQPQHF. The J gene is TRBJ1-5, the V gene TRBV19; 8 bases agree with TRBD1. The V and J ends lost 3 bases and 0 bases, in that order; junction bases with no gene match: 13. The CDR3 is 19 residues long. Per germline, CDR1 LNHDA and CDR2 SQIVND (reference sequence).

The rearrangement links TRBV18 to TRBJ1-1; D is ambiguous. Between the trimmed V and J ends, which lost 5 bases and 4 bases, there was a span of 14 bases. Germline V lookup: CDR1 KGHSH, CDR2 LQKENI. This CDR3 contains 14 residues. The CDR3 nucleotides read TGTGCCAGCTCAGCAGACGGGGTGGGCACTGAAGCTTTCTTT. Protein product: CASSADGVGTEAFF. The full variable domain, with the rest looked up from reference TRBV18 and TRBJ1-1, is NAGVMQNPRHLVRRRGQEARLRCSPMKGHSHVYWYRQLPEEGLKFMVYLQKENIIDESGMPKERFSAEFPKEGPSILRIQQVVRGDSAAYFCASSADGVGTEAFFGQGTRLTVV.

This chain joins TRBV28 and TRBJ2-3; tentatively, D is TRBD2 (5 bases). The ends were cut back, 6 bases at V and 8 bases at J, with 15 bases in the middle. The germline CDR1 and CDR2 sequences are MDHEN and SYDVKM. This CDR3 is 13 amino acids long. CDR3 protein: CASSKGLEGTQYF. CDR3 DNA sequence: TGTGCCAGCAGCAAGGGCCTAGAGGGTACGCAGTATTTT.